Listed below are T cell receptor beta chains from one sample, sequenced in a study of radiation and T cells in renal cell carcinoma. TCRdb's copy holds only in-frame clones and misses some; the assay was immunoSEQ multiplex PCR. Here the sample spans about 150,000 clones, roughly 86% being singletons. This sample comprised blood, obtained from a patient whose treatment included radiotherapy and nephrectomy. These receptors came from a woman between 50 and 59 years old with renal cell carcinoma. Each CDR3 is given with its conserved first and last residue. A D gene is named only where the DNA matches it firmly. Only part of the rows carry a size: once, few, many, or a class if the clone is expanded.

j_call clone_size v_call d_call cdr3_nt cdr3_aa
TRBJ2-1 NA TRBV30 NA TGTGCCTTCGCTACGGGTCGGGGCGATGAGCAGTTCTTC CAFATGRGDEQFF
TRBJ1-3 NA TRBV4-2 NA TGTGCCAGCAGCCCCTCCCTGAGGGTCTCTGGAAACACCATATATTTT CASSPSLRVSGNTIYF
TRBJ1-4 NA TRBV2 NA TGTGCCAGCAGTATTTATAGACTGACAACTAATGAAAAACTGTTTTTT CASSIYRLTTNEKLFF
TRBJ1-1 once TRBV5-6 NA TGTGCCAGCAGCTTGACAGTGGAGAACACTGAAGCTTTCTTT CASSLTVENTEAFF
TRBJ1-1 NA TRBV11-2 NA TGTGCCAGCAGCCGGGGGAACACTGAAGCTTTCTTT CASSRGNTEAFF
TRBJ1-2 NA TRBV2 TRBD1 TGTGCCAGCTCGGGACAGGGGGCTAAGTATGGCTACACCTTC CASSGQGAKYGYTF
TRBJ2-1 NA TRBV29-1 NA TGCACCGCTCAGGATAGGTCCTACAATGAGCAGTTCTTC CTAQDRSYNEQFF
TRBJ1-6 NA TRBV5-1 TRBD1 TGCGCCAGCAGCTTGGCTTCGGGGACAGGGGGGTCACCCCTCCACTTT CASSLASGTGGSPLHF
TRBJ1-1 once TRBV7-2 NA TGTGCCAGCAGCTTATGGGGACCGAACGCCAACACTGAAGCTTTCTTT CASSLWGPNANTEAFF
TRBJ1-4 NA TRBV5-4 NA TGTGCCAGCAGCTTGGAGGCAGGCGGTAATGAAAAACTGTTTTTT CASSLEAGGNEKLFF
TRBJ1-1 NA TRBV5-1 NA TGCGCCAGCAGCTTGGAAGGCGGGGGTAGGAGGACTGAAGCTTTCTTT CASSLEGGGRRTEAFF
TRBJ2-1 NA TRBV5-1 TRBD1 TGCGCCAGCAGCGCGCTCGGGACAGAGTACAATGAGCAGTTCTTC CASSALGTEYNEQFF
TRBJ2-1 NA TRBV5-1 TRBD2 TGCGCCAGCAGCTTGGTGCTAGCGGGGGGGCGGAATGAGCAGTTCTTC CASSLVLAGGRNEQFF
TRBJ2-1 NA TRBV7-6 NA TGTGCCAGCAGCTTAGCGTCAGGAGGGTTTACGTTGGATGAGCAGTTCTTC CASSLASGGFTLDEQFF
TRBJ1-5 NA TRBV10-2 NA TGCGCCAGCAGGGAGATTTTGGGGGGCAATCAGCCCCAGCATTTT CASREILGGNQPQHF
TRBJ1-2 NA TRBV5-1 NA TGCGCCAGCAGCCCCTACCAAAACAGGGACGCTGGCTACACCTTC CASSPYQNRDAGYTF
TRBJ1-1 NA TRBV6-1 NA TGTGCCAGCAGTGATGCCGGACAGCTGAACACTGAAGCTTTCTTT CASSDAGQLNTEAFF
TRBJ1-2 NA TRBV2 TRBD1 TGTGCCAGCAGCGCCGGGGACAGTCATGGCTACACCTTC CASSAGDSHGYTF
TRBJ1-3 NA TRBV5-1 TRBD1 TGCGCCAGCAGCCCCGACAGGGCCGGAAACACCATATATTTT CASSPDRAGNTIYF
TRBJ1-1 NA TRBV6-1 NA TGTGCCAGCACCGCCACTACGAACACTGAAGCTTTCTTT CASTATTNTEAFF
TRBJ1-3 NA TRBV19 NA TGTGCCAGTAGTATCGGGGCCTCTGGAAACACCATATATTTT CASSIGASGNTIYF
TRBJ2-2 NA TRBV5-1 TRBD1 TGCGCCAGCAGCATCAACAGGGGGCAAGGCGGGGAGCTGTTTTTT CASSINRGQGGELFF
TRBJ1-1 NA TRBV7-2 TRBD1 TGTGCCAGCAGCTTCCCCGGGACAGGGAACACTGAAGCTTTCTTT CASSFPGTGNTEAFF
TRBJ1-1 NA TRBV6-6 NA TGTGCCAGCAGTTACGCGTGGGGTGGGAGAACTGAAGCTTTCTTT CASSYAWGGRTEAFF
TRBJ1-6 NA TRBV7-9 NA TGTGCCAGCACCGTTTGGAGGAGCTCCTATAATTCACCCCTCCACTTT CASTVWRSSYNSPLHF
TRBJ1-6 NA TRBV9 NA TGTGCCAGCAGCGTTGCTGAGGGTTCACCCCTCCACTTT CASSVAEGSPLHF
TRBJ1-4 NA TRBV2 NA TGTGCCAGCAGTGAGCAGTGGGGTGAAAAACTGTTTTTT CASSEQWGEKLFF
TRBJ1-2 NA TRBV2 NA TGTGCCAACAGTGGGGACCTTAATTATGGCTACACCTTC CANSGDLNYGYTF